These 27 T cell receptor beta chains share one sample of origin, sequenced in a study of blood T cell repertoires in COVID-19. Profiling relied on immunoSEQ multiplex PCR, and the TCRdb table lists in-frame clones only, not all of them. The sample lists 95,000 to 110,000 clones, about nine tenths occurring once. The specimen was peripheral blood. The receptors were gathered from a man between 45 and 60 years old with active or convalescent COVID-19.

The V call is TRBV4-1, the J call TRBJ2-2; 10 nucleotides line up with TRBD2. This CDR3 is 18 amino acids long. Looked up from germline, CDR1 is MGHRA and CDR2 is YSYEKL. The junction had 11 bases not matched to a gene; V was cut back by 3 bases and J by 4 bases. The CDR3 region is CASSQRASGRRGTGELFF. The CDR3 DNA reads TGCGCCAGCAGCCAGCGGGCTAGCGGGAGACGTGGCACCGGGGAGCTGTTTTTT.

This sequence joins TRBV27 and TRBJ2-1, with a weak D call TRBD2 (6 bases). Per the germline V gene, CDR1 is MNHEY and CDR2 is SMNVEV (reference sequence). Trimming removed 5 bases from V and 0 bases from J, with 14 bases in between. The CDR3 has 16 residues. CDR3 sequence (DNA): TGTGCCAGCAGTACCACCTTCGGGAGCTCCTACAATGAGCAGTTCTTC. Translating gives CASSTTFGSSYNEQFF.

This clone occurred once. The chain carries TRBV21-1 and TRBJ2-3; the D call in the table, TRBD2, was not verified against the DNA. TRBV21-1 is assigned pseudogene status. CDR3 size: 17 residues. The CDR3 region is CARTEGTSGRGADTQYF. CDR3 coding DNA: TGTGCCAGGACGGAGGGGACTAGCGGCAGGGGGGCAGATACGCAGTATTTT.

On this clone: The same CDR3 arises from other DNA sequences in this sample as well. CDR3 sequence (DNA): TGTGCCAGCAGTCTAGGACAGGGCTCCCAGCCCCAGCATTTT. Translated, it gives CASSLGQGSQPQHF. The J gene is TRBJ1-5, the V gene TRBV27; TRBD1 agrees at 8 bases. The CDR3 is 14 amino acids. After removal of 5 bases from V and 7 bases from J, the junction contained 7 bases not matched to a gene. Germline assignment: CDR1 MNHEY and CDR2 SMNVEV (reference sequence).

Only one count was recorded for this clone. The chain employs TRBV3-1 (or the pseudogene TRBV3-2) and TRBJ2-7; D may be TRBD1 (5 bases). The CDR3 is 14 amino acids. Looked up from germline, CDR1 is LGHDT and CDR2 is YNNKEL (reference sequence). With 2 bases removed from V and 6 bases from J, the gap between germline ends came to 14 bases. CDR3 DNA: TGTGCCAGCAGCCAAAAACCTACAGGTACCGAGCAGTACTTC. This gives the protein CASSQKPTGTEQYF.

The chain is built from TRBV5-4 and TRBJ2-4, with a tentative D call TRBD2 (5 bases). Trimming shortened V by 1 base and J by 7 bases, and 9 bases separated the two germline ends. Germline V gene sequence: CDR1 SGHNT, CDR2 YYREEE (reference sequence). The CDR3 is 13 residues long. Here the CDR3 reads CASSLMGGNIQYF. The DNA of the CDR3 is TGTGCCAGCAGCTTGATGGGCGGGAACATTCAGTACTTC.

The chain recombines TRBV19 with TRBJ1-6, with TRBD1 matching 10 bases. Germline-derived CDR1 and CDR2 are LNHDA and SQIVND (reference sequence). The CDR3 runs to 14 residues. V dropped 7 bases and J dropped 8; count of bases not matched to a gene: 5. The CDR3 coding sequence is TGTGCCAGTAAGACCGGGACAGGGGATTCACCCCTCCACTTT. It encodes CASKTGTGDSPLHF.

The chain is built from TRBV6-5 and TRBJ2-7; 7 bases are shared with TRBD1. Germline CDR1 MNHEY, CDR2 SVGAGI. J lost 3 bases, V lost 0 bases, and 2 bases had no gene match. CDR3 length: 14 residues. CDR3 nucleotides: TGTGCCAGCAGTTACTCCCGGACAGGCTACGAGCAGTACTTC. It yields the protein CASSYSRTGYEQYF.

As DNA, the CDR3 is TGTGCCAGCAGTTTATCACAGGGGAGATTTTACGGCTACACCTTC. This translates into CASSLSQGRFYGYTF. The chain couples TRBV27 to TRBJ1-2, with 7 positions matching TRBD1. Germline V gene sequence: CDR1 MNHEY, CDR2 SMNVEV (reference sequence). After removal of 0 bases from V and 8 bases from J, the junction contained 9 bases not matched to a gene. The CDR3 is made up of 15 amino acids.

The gene calls are TRBV28 and TRBJ2-1, with TRBD2 matching over 7 bases. CDR1 MDHEN and CDR2 SYDVKM come from the germline V gene. CDR3 length equals 15 residues. Trimming took 2 bases from V and 6 from J; bases not matched to a gene: 7. CDR3 loop: CASSLGGGYLNEQFF. CDR3 in DNA: TGTGCCAGCAGTTTAGGGGGAGGGTATCTCAATGAGCAGTTCTTC.

This clone was recorded only once. The V and J genes are TRBV7-9 and TRBJ1-4, with 8 bases aligning to TRBD1. The V and J ends lost 3 bases and 7 bases, in that order; junction bases with no gene match: 10. CDR3 length: 16 residues. Germline CDR1 reads SEHNR; CDR2 reads FQNEAQ (reference sequence). This chain's CDR3 is CASSFPKDRDGEKLFF. For the CDR3, the DNA is TGTGCCAGCAGCTTCCCAAAGGACAGGGATGGTGAAAAACTGTTTTTT.

V is TRBV7-2 and J is TRBJ2-7; possibly TRBD2 for D (5 bases). The CDR3 is made up of 13 amino acids. V was pared by 2 bases and J by 7 bases, with 12 bases between. Germline CDR1 reads SGHTA; CDR2 reads FQGNSA. For the CDR3, the DNA is TGTGCCAGCAGCTTATTATTACGGGGAGAGCAGTACTTC. It codes for CASSLLLRGEQYF.

The chain's CDR3 is CASSTDNPGANVLTF. CDR3 DNA: TGCGCCAGCAGCACCGACAACCCTGGGGCCAACGTCCTGACTTTC. The chain is built from TRBV5-1 and TRBJ2-6; the D is unclear. CDR1 SGHRS and CDR2 YFSETQ come from the germline V gene. Trimming removed 4 bases from V and 2 bases from J, with 10 bases in between. The CDR3 runs 15 residues.

The chain combines TRBV24-1 with TRBJ2-2; D is possibly TRBD1 (6 bases). The CDR3 contains 17 residues. Germline V gene data show CDR1 as KGHDR and CDR2 as SFDVKD. Trimming took off 0 bases at V and 6 bases at J, with 16 bases between the two ends. The CDR3 coding sequence is TGTGCCACCAGTGATTTGGGGGCAGGGGCCGCATCCGGGGAGCTGTTTTTT. Encoded protein: CATSDLGAGAASGELFF.

The chain has TRBV27 and TRBJ1-2; possibly TRBD1 for D (6 bases). Per germline, CDR1 MNHEY and CDR2 SMNVEV (reference sequence). The CDR3 is made up of 14 amino acids. Between the trimmed V and J ends, which lost 7 bases and 8 bases, there was a span of 20 bases. Written as DNA, the CDR3 is TGTGCCAGCATTAACGGGGGGGGCGTGAGGGGCTACACCTTC. It specifies CASINGGGVRGYTF.

The rearrangement uses TRBV5-1 and TRBJ2-7; possibly TRBD2 for D (5 bases). This CDR3 contains 15 residues. Germline V gives CDR1 SGHRS, CDR2 YFSETQ. Trimming shortened V by 2 bases and J by 0 bases, and 12 bases separated the two germline ends. CDR3 amino acids: CASSLGGSTSYEQYF. The DNA of the CDR3 is TGCGCCAGCAGCTTAGGCGGGTCCACCTCCTACGAGCAGTACTTC.

CDR3 sequence: CASSRLVGAQPQHF. The CDR3 DNA reads as TGTGCCAGCAGCCGGTTAGTGGGGGCTCAGCCCCAGCATTTT. The V gene is TRBV5-8, the J gene TRBJ1-5; D possibly corresponds to TRBD1 (6 bases). V dropped 4 bases and J dropped 6 bases, with 14 bases sitting between them. The CDR3 extends over 14 amino acids. The germline CDR1 and CDR2 sequences are SGHTS and YDEGEE.

The chain recombines TRBV6-5 with TRBJ1-2, with TRBD1 identical over 7 bases. This CDR3 spans 14 amino acids. The J segment lost 0 bases and the V segment lost 5 bases, leaving 3 bases of the junction unmatched. The germline V gene encodes CDR1 MNHEY and CDR2 SVGAGI. DNA of the CDR3: TGTGCCAGCAGTCGGACAGGCCCTAACTATGGCTACACCTTC. Translating gives CASSRTGPNYGYTF.

The rearrangement links TRBV29-1 to TRBJ1-2, with unresolved D. Germline V gene data show CDR1 as SQVTM and CDR2 as ANQGSEA. This CDR3 comprises 11 residues. Deletions cut 2 bases from V and 4 bases from J, with 5 bases between. DNA for the CDR3: TGCAGCGTTGAAAACAGCTATGGCTACACCTTC. Protein: CSVENSYGYTF.

V usage is TRBV28 and J usage is TRBJ1-5, with unresolved D. The germline V and J ends were trimmed by 3 bases and 2 bases, with 11 bases remaining between them. CDR3 size: 15 residues. The V gene's germline CDR1 is MDHEN and CDR2 SYDVKM. In nucleotides, the CDR3 is TGTGCCAGCAGTTTTGGGTCCGGGGGCAATCAGCCCCAGCATTTT. This encodes CASSFGSGGNQPQHF.

This clone was observed a few times. The chain carries TRBV27 and TRBJ1-5; 10 positions match TRBD1. This CDR3 region has 15 residues. CDR1 is MNHEY, CDR2 SMNVEV, per germline (reference sequence). With 4 bases clipped from V and 6 bases from J, the junction kept 6 bases outside the gene matches. The CDR3 loop reads CASSSRQGAAQPQHF. CDR3 DNA sequence: TGTGCCAGCAGTTCTCGACAGGGGGCCGCTCAGCCCCAGCATTTT.

The rearrangement uses TRBV6-5 and TRBJ1-2; TRBD1 aligns across 10 bases. The germline V gene has CDR1 MNHEY and CDR2 SVGAGI. The trim removed 6 bases at V and 8 bases at J, leaving 9 bases unmatched. CDR3 length: 14 residues. CDR3 residues: CASRDLTGGVGYTF. CDR3 coding DNA: TGTGCCAGCAGGGACCTGACAGGGGGCGTAGGCTACACCTTC.

The chain employs TRBV24-1 and TRBJ2-7; 8 bases line up with TRBD2. The CDR3 extends over 13 amino acids. The V gene's germline CDR1 is KGHDR and CDR2 SFDVKD. Unmatched junction bases numbered 6, after V lost 9 bases and J lost 3 bases. This CDR3 is CATRAGANYEQYF. The CDR3, as DNA: TGTGCCACCCGAGCGGGAGCGAACTACGAGCAGTACTTC.

The chain combines TRBV20-1 with TRBJ2-3, with D unresolved. The length of the CDR3 is 12 residues. Germline lookup yields CDR1 DFQATT and CDR2 SNEGSKA (reference sequence). V gave up 3 bases and J gave up 2 bases, with 6 bases separating them. CDR3 sequence (DNA): TGCAGTGCTAGTCCTTACACAGATACGCAGTATTTT. The encoded protein is CSASPYTDTQYF.

This clone was seen only once. V gene TRBV7-8 combines with J gene TRBJ1-6, with a weak D call TRBD1 (6 bases). CDR1 SGHVS and CDR2 FQNEAQ come from the germline V gene. The CDR3 is 13 residues long. V lost 3 bases, J lost 8 bases, and 8 bases lay in between. As DNA, the CDR3 is TGTGCCAGCAGCTTTTCAGGGGATTCACCCCTCCACTTT. This gives the protein CASSFSGDSPLHF.

The rearrangement joins TRBV3-1 (or the pseudogene TRBV3-2) to TRBJ1-1; tentative D call: TRBD1 (5 bases). The CDR3 spans 14 residues. Trimming stripped 6 bases from V and 1 base from J, with 12 bases between. Germline CDR1 LGHDT, CDR2 YNNKEL (reference sequence). CDR3: CASSPLGPNTEAFF. CDR3 bases: TGTGCCAGCAGTCCGTTGGGGCCGAACACTGAAGCTTTCTTT.

The sample holds one count of this clone. The J gene is TRBJ2-3, the V gene TRBV5-4; D is possibly TRBD2 (6 bases). The CDR3 has 16 residues. The ends were cut back, 4 bases at V and 0 bases at J, with 15 bases in the middle. Germline V CDR1 and CDR2: SGHNT, YYREEE (reference sequence). CDR3 sequence: CASSEGTSKSTDTQYF. DNA for the CDR3: TGTGCCAGCAGCGAGGGGACTTCGAAAAGCACAGATACGCAGTATTTT.